These 7 T cell receptor beta chains share one sample of origin, sequenced in a study of post-analysis software for immune sequencing data. These TCRs are of unknown antigen specificity. General observations from the study: Patients carried five TRBV segments more frequently than controls did, and TRBV5-6, TRBV5-1 and TRBV20-1 were among them.

The authors incorporated unique molecular identifiers into the TCR beta cDNA libraries. TCRdb independently ran MiXCR on the PCR reads; one entry per CDR3 protein. The table lists approximately 250,000 distinct CDR3 sequences, 35% to 45% of them singletons, with approximately 4.6% in the top ten. The sequencing input was blood. The receptors derive from a girl aged 5-17 years with multiple sclerosis.

The sample holds a few counts of this clonotype. This chain links TRBV6-2 or TRBV6-3 with TRBJ2-1, with no clear D. Germline V lookup: CDR1 MNHEY, CDR2 SVGEGT. This CDR3 contains 15 residues. Trimming left V 2 bases short and J 0 bases short, with 8 bases between. CDR3 in DNA: TGTGCCAGCAGTTACCTAGGCGACTCCTACAATGAGCAGTTCTTC. It translates to CASSYLGDSYNEQFF.

The V call is TRBV5-5, the J call TRBJ2-2; 10 bases are shared with TRBD2. The V gene end was trimmed by 0 bases and the J gene end by 6 bases; junction bases not matched to a gene: 5. CDR1 and CDR2 (germline): SGHKS, YYEKEE (reference sequence). This CDR3 region has 16 residues. The chain's CDR3 is CASSLASGSYAGELFF. CDR3 coding DNA: TGTGCCAGCAGCTTGGCTAGCGGGAGCTATGCCGGGGAGCTGTTTTTT.

This clonotype came up many times. The chain recombines TRBV27 with TRBJ1-1; no definite D call. Germline V gives CDR1 MNHEY, CDR2 SMNVEV (reference sequence). V lost 8 bases and J 0 bases, leaving 16 bases between the germline ends. The CDR3 sequence is 15 residues long. CDR3 coding DNA: TGTGCCAGCTGGGAACGTCGGAGCATGAACACTGAAGCTTTCTTT. Translating gives CASWERRSMNTEAFF.

The rearrangement joins TRBV20-1 to TRBJ1-1, with D maybe TRBD1 (5 bases). CDR1 and CDR2 from the germline V gene are DFQATT and SNEGSKA (reference sequence). The CDR3 has 14 residues. Trimming shortened V by 5 bases and J by 4 bases, and 17 bases separated the two germline ends. CDR3 loop: CSAPGGERGTEAFF. The CDR3 DNA reads as TGCAGTGCTCCGGGGGGAGAACGAGGCACTGAAGCTTTCTTT.

This clonotype was seen ten or more times. The CDR3 nucleotides read TGTGCCACCAGCAGGAGTTCCTCTGGGGCCAACGTCCTGACTTTC. Protein: CATSRSSSGANVLTF. The rearrangement joins TRBV15 to TRBJ2-6; D not resolved. The CDR3 runs 15 residues. The germline gives CDR1 LNHNV, CDR2 YYDKDF (reference sequence). The V gene lost 3 bases and the J gene lost 0 bases, with 6 bases spanning the gap. The full variable domain, rest sourced from reference TRBV15 and TRBJ2-6, is DAMVIQNPRYQVTQFGKPVTLSCSQTLNHNVMYWYQQKSSQAPKLLFHYYDKDFNNEADTPDNFQSRRPNTSFCFLDIRSPGLGDTAMYLCATSRSSSGANVLTFGAGSRLTVL.

In its sample, this clonotype was seen many times. This chain links TRBV5-1 with TRBJ1-1, with D unclear. Trimming stripped 4 bases from V and 5 bases from J, with 21 bases between. The germline gives CDR1 SGHRS, CDR2 YFSETQ. The CDR3 covers 16 residues. Here the CDR3 DNA reads TGCGCCAGCAGCCCCCGACCAGCCGGCGGAGAGACTGAAGCTTTCTTT. This gives the protein CASSPRPAGGETEAFF.

Turning to this clonotype: A much larger clone sits a single nucleotide away, making a read error possible. The chain has TRBV14 and TRBJ2-5; possibly TRBD1 for D (5 bases). The CDR3 has 14 amino acids. V was shortened by 3 bases and J by 11 bases, with 19 bases between the two germline ends. Germline assignment: CDR1 SGHDN and CDR2 FVKESK. CDR3: CASSHRAWGNEQYF. CDR3 nucleotides: TGTGCCAGCAGCCACAGGGCCTGGGGCAATGAGCAGTACTTC.